This T cell receptor beta chain was sequenced in a study of T cell responses to AZD1222 COVID-19 vaccine. The data were produced by immunoSEQ multiplex PCR, yet TCRdb's version contains in-frame clones alone and is incomplete. Here the sample spans around 78,000 clones, roughly 84% being singletons. Study results and limitations: Samples come after the peak T cell response, not at day 14. Spike-specific TCR breadth and depth were elevated following two AZD1222 doses.

Trimming took off 0 bases at V and 9 bases at J, with 11 bases between the two ends. Germline V gives CDR1 MGHRA, CDR2 YSYEKL. There are 13 residues in the CDR3. Concerning this clone itself: Its specificity is not known.

This specimen consisted of peripheral blood, obtained on day 0 of AZD1222 vaccination. The rearrangement links TRBV4-1 to TRBJ1-1; D is undetermined. The sequence came from an adult in good health. Here the CDR3 DNA reads TGCGCCAGCAGCCAAGATGAGGTCAGGCAAGCTTTCTTT. Its protein is CASSQDEVRQAFF.